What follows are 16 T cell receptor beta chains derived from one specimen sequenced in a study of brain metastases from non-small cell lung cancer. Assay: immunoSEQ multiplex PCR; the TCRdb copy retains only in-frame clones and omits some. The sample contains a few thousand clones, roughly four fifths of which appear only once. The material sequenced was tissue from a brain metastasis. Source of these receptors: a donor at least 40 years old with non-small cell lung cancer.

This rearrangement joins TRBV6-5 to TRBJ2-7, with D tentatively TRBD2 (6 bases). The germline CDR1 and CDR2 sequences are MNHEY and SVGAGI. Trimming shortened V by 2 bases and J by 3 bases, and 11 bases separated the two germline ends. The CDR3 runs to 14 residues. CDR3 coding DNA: TGTGCCAGCAGTTACGCGGGACCGCGCTACGAGCAGTACTTC. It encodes CASSYAGPRYEQYF.

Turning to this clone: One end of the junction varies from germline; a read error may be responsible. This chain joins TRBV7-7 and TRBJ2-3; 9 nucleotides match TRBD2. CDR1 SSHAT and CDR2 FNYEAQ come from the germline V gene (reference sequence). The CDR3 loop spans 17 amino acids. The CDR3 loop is CASSPEGQRGVTDTQYF. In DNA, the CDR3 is TGTGCTAGCAGCCCGGAGGGCCAGCGGGGGGTCACAGATACGCAATATTTT.

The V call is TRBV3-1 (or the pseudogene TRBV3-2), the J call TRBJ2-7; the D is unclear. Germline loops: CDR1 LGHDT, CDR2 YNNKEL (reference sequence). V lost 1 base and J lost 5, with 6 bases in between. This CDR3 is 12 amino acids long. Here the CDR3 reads CASSQAVNEQYF. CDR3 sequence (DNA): TGTGCCAGCAGCCAAGCGGTCAACGAGCAGTACTTC.

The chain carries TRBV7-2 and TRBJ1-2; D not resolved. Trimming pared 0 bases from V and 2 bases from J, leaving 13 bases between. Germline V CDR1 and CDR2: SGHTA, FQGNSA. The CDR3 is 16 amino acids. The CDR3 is CASSLAFSELNYGYTF. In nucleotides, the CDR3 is TGTGCCAGCAGCTTAGCTTTTAGTGAATTAAACTATGGCTACACCTTC.

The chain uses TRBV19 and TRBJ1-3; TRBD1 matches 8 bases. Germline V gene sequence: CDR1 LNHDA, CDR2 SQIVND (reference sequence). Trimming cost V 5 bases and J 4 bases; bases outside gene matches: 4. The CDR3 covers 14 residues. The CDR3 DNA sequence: TGTGCCAGTAGTCAGGGGGCTCTCGGAAACACCATATATTTT. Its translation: CASSQGALGNTIYF.

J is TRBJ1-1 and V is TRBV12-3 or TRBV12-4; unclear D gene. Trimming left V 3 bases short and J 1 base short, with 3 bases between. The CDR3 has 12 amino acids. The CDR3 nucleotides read TGTGCCAGCAGTTTCGCGAACACTGAAGCTTTCTTT. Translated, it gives CASSFANTEAFF.

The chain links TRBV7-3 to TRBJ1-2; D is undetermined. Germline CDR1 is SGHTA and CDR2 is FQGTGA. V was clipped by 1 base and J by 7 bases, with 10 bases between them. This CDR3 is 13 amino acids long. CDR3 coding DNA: TGTGCCAGCAGCTTAAGAGGTCGGAGTGGCTACACCTTC. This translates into CASSLRGRSGYTF.

The CDR3 DNA is TGTGCCAGCAGCCGACAGGGGGAAACTGAAGCTTTCTTT. Protein sequence: CASSRQGETEAFF. The chain uses TRBV7-2 and TRBJ1-1; 9 bases fit TRBD1. V was clipped by 5 bases and J by 5 bases; unmatched bases: 3. Germline values: CDR1 SGHTA, CDR2 FQGNSA. The CDR3 spans 13 residues.

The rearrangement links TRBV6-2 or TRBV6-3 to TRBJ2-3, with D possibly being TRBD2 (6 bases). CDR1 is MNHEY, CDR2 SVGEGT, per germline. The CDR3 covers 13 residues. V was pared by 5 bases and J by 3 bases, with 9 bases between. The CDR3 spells CASSRDSTDTQYF. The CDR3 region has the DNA TGTGCCAGCAGTCGGGACTCTACAGATACGCAGTATTTT.

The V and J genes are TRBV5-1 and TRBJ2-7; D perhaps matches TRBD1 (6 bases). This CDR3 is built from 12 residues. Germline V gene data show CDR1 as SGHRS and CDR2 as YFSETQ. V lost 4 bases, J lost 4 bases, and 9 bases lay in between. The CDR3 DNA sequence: TGCGCCAGCAGCCTACAGGGTTACGAGCAGTACTTC. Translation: CASSLQGYEQYF.

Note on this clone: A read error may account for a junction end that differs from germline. The CDR3 reads CASSPGGAGGGYIF. Written as DNA, the CDR3 is TGTGCCAGCAGCCCAGGGGGGGCCGGGGGCGGCTACATCTTC. The chain couples TRBV4-2 to TRBJ1-2; TRBD1 matches at 7 bases. Germline values: CDR1 LGHNA, CDR2 YNFKEQ. The CDR3 has 14 amino acids.

CDR3 DNA: TGTGCCAGCAGTTTTTTTTTAAGGGGTTTCAGCTATGGCTACACCTTC. Amino acid sequence: CASSFFLRGFSYGYTF. This rearrangement joins TRBV28 to TRBJ1-2; D possibly corresponds to TRBD1 (5 bases). The CDR3 has 16 amino acids. Trimming took off 3 bases at V and 4 bases at J, with 18 bases between the two ends. Germline loops: CDR1 MDHEN, CDR2 SYDVKM.

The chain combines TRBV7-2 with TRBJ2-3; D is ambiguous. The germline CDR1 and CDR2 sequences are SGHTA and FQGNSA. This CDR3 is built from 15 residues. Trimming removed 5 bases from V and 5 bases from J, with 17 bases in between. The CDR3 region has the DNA TGTGCCAGCAGCCCTCTAGTAGGTGTCGGAGATACGCAGTATTTT. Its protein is CASSPLVGVGDTQYF.

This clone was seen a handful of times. The CDR3, as DNA: TGCGCCAGCAGCCGAGAGTCAGATACGCAGTATTTT. Encoded protein: CASSRESDTQYF. The V call is TRBV5-1, the J call TRBJ2-3; D is unresolved. The V end was cut by 4 bases, the J end by 4 bases, with 7 bases between. The V gene's germline CDR1 is SGHRS and CDR2 YFSETQ. There are 12 residues in the CDR3.

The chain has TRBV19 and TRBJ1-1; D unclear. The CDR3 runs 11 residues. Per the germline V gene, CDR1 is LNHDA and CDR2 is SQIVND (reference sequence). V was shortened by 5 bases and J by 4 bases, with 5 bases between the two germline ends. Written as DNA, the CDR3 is TGTGCCAGTAGTCGGCGCACTGAAGCTTTCTTT. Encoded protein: CASSRRTEAFF.

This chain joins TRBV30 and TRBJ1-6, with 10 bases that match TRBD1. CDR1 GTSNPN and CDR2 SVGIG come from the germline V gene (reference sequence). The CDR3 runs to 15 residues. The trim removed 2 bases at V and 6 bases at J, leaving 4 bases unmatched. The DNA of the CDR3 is TGTGCCTGGAGTTACCGGGACAGGGGTAATTCACCCCTCCACTTT. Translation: CAWSYRDRGNSPLHF.